This entry concerns a single TCR beta chain. As yet, its antigen is unknown. The CDR3 consists of 13 residues. Trimming pared 6 bases from V and 4 bases from J, leaving 13 bases between. Per the germline V gene, CDR1 is SGHDN and CDR2 is FVKESK. Only in-frame clones appear in the TCRdb table, and some are missing; sequencing was by immunoSEQ multiplex PCR. The sample contains roughly 270,000 clones, around 87% of which appear only once. Treatment given: about 20 received Ad26.COV2.S at low or high dose, single or two shots; 5 received placebo; per-sample allocation not given. Material that was analyzed had been drawn on day 63 after the first vaccine or placebo injection. These data belong to a study of Ad26.COV2.S vaccination and SARS-CoV-2 variants. Broader study findings: The placebo group had lower spike-specific TCR breadth than the vaccine recipients did. Vaccinees and placebo recipients showed similar non-spike TCR breadth.

This chain connects TRBV14 to TRBJ2-7; unclear D gene. The sample here was peripheral blood, taken in a trial of Ad26.COV2.S vaccine versus placebo. The clonotype was recovered from a person aged 18 to 59 who received the Ad26.COV2.S COVID-19 vaccine or a placebo. In nucleotides, the CDR3 is TGTGCCAGCAGTGACGGCTACGGATACGAGCAGTACTTC. Translation gives CASSDGYGYEQYF.